This paragraph reports one T cell receptor (beta chain). This CDR3 is 14 amino acids long. Germline V gene data show CDR1 as KGHSH and CDR2 as LQKENI. The V end was cut by 2 bases, the J end by 4 bases, with 12 bases between. Original analysis: Amplification with reference gene primers provided the estimates of nucleated cell counts. The table came from immunoSEQ multiplex PCR; TCRdb's copy has only in-frame clones and leaves some out. Clonal size and the V and J genes are those of that table, whereas D and trimming came from the DNA. The data hold more than 90,000 clones, with 75% to 85% observed a single time. The data stem from a study of blood T cell repertoires in COVID-19.

The origin of this receptor is a man in his 60s with acute or convalescent COVID-19. The chain couples TRBV18 to TRBJ2-7; TRBD1 might be the D (5 bases). The material sequenced was peripheral blood. CDR3 residues: CASSPEPGKYEQYF. The CDR3, as DNA: TGTGCCAGCTCACCAGAGCCAGGGAAATACGAGCAGTACTTC.